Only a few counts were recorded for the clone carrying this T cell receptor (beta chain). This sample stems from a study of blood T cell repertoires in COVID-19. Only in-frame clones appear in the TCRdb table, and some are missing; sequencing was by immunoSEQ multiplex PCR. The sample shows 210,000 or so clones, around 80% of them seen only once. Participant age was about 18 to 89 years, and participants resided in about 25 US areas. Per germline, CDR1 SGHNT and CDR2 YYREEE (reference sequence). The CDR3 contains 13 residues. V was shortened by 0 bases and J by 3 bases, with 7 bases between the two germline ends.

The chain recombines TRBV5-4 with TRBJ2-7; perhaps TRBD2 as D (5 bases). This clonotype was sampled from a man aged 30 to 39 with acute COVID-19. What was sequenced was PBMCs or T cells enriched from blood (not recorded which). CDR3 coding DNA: TGTGCCAGCAGCTTGGGAGAGGGCTACGAGCAGTACTTC. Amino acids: CASSLGEGYEQYF.